The entry below gives a single TCR beta chain sequence along with its context. Its target is unknown. This entry is derived from a study of blood T cells in healthy people across ages. Study-level results: A conclusive naive versus antigen-experienced comparison was prevented by the unsorted PBMCs.

Together with a sample-barcoded 5' primer, a J-beta primer mix was included in a second PCR lasting roughly 7 to 11 cycles. Per sample, CDR3-containing paired-end reads numbered at least 2.5 million. TCRdb ran MiXCR on the 5' RACE reads and lists one entry per CDR3 protein. This table has 1.8 million or so distinct CDR3 sequences, about two fifths appearing once. The CDR3 is 15 residues long. Germline V gene data show CDR1 as SNHLY and CDR2 as FYNNEI. The specimen was blood. This receptor was obtained from a human donor in good health. The chain links TRBV2 to TRBJ1-6; 7 bases align to TRBD1. CDR3: CTTRSRDSVLDSLHF. The CDR3 nucleotides read TGTACCACCAGGAGCCGGGACAGCGTTTTGGACTCCCTCCACTTT.